This TCR beta chain was sequenced in a study of shared clonotypes between healthy human individuals. In the case of this clone: The antigen remains undetermined.

Only in-frame clones appear in the TCRdb table, and some are missing; sequencing was by immunoSEQ multiplex PCR. The sample consists of over a million clones, about 84% of them appearing once. Study-level findings and limits: The study found roughly 5.3% of naive CD4 clonotypes shared across a few donors.

Germline assignment: CDR1 MNHNY and CDR2 SVGAGI (reference sequence). The CDR3 is 15 residues long. This receptor was taken from a man between 18 and 29 years old in good health. Some clones in this sample may be carry-over from other donors' samples. Sequenced sample: memory CD4+ T cells from PBMCs. The subset was: CD45RA-negative fraction. The chain has TRBV6-6 and TRBJ2-5; the match to TRBD2 covers 8 bases. The DNA end is more similar to TRBJ2-7, so the J call may be wrong. CDR3 in DNA: TGTGCCAGCACCTATGGCGGGACTAGAGTCTACGAGCAGTACTTC. This translates into CASTYGGTRVYEQYF.